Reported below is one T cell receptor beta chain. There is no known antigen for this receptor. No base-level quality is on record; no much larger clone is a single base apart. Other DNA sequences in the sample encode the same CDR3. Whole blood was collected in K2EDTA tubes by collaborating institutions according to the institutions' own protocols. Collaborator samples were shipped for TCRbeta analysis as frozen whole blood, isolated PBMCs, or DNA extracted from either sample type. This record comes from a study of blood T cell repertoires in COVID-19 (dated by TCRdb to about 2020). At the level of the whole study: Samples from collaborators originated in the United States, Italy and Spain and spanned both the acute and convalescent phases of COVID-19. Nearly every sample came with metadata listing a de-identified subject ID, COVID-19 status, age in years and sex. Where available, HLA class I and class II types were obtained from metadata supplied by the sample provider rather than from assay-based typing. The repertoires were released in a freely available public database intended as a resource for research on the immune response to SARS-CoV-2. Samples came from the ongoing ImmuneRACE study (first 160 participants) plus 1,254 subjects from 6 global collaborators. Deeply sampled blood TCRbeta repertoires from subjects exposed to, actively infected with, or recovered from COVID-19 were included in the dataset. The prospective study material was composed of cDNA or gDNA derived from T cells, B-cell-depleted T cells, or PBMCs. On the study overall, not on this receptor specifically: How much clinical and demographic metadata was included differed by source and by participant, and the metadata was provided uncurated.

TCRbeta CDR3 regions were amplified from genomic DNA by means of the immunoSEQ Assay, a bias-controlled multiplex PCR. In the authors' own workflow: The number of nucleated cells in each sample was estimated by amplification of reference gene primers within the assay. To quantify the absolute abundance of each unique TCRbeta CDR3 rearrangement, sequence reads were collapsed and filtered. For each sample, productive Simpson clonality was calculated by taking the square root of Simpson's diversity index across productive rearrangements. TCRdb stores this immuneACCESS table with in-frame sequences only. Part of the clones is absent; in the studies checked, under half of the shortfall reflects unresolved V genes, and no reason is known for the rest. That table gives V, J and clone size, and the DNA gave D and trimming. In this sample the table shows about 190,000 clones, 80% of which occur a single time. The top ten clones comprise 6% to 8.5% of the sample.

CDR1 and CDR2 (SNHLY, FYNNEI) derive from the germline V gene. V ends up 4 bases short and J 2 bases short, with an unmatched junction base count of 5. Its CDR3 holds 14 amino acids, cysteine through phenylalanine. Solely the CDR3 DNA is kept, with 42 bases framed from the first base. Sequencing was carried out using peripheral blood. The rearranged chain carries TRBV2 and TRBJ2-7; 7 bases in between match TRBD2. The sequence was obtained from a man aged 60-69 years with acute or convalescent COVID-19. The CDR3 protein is CASSVRLAAYEQYF. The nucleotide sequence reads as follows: TGTGCCAGCAGTGTACGACTAGCCGCCTACGAGCAGTACTTC.